The next 32 T cell receptor beta chains were all read from a single sample in a study of T cells in women clearing cervical HPV infection. Method: immunoSEQ multiplex PCR; TCRdb's copy keeps in-frame clones and lacks some. Here the sample table reports about 33,000 clones. Source material: blood buffy coat. Receptors originate from a woman aged 18 to 75 with a cervical HPV16 infection that either progressed to CIN3+ or cleared (not recorded which).

Comment on this clone: The read terminates 3 residues before the CDR3 end, so the remaining end is supplied by the germline J gene. This chain uses TRBV29-1 with TRBJ1-4, with D maybe TRBD1 (5 bases). The V end was cut by 5 bases, the J end by 3 bases, with 7 bases between. The CDR3 totals 12 residues. Germline V gene data show CDR1 as SQVTM and CDR2 as ANQGSEA. CDR3 region: CSVQGPNEKLFF. The CDR3 DNA, read in part, is TGCAGCGTTCAGGGCCCTAATGAAAAA.

Concerning this clone itself: The read ends 3 residues shy of where the CDR3 ends; the end is completed using the germline J gene. The chain carries TRBV6-2 or TRBV6-3 and TRBJ1-2, with D unresolved. This CDR3 spans 15 amino acids. Germline assignment: CDR1 MNHEY and CDR2 SVGEGT. The CDR3 loop reads CASSPGEASTDTYTF. The DNA read from the CDR3 is TGTGCCAGCAGTCCCGGGGAGGCTAGCACAGATACC.

About this clone itself: The sequence runs out 3 residues before the end of the CDR3; the remainder is reconstructed from the germline J gene. The chain employs TRBV20-1 and TRBJ1-5; perhaps TRBD1 as D (5 bases). The germline V and J ends were trimmed by 0 bases and 0 bases, with 12 bases remaining between them. Looked up from germline, CDR1 is DFQATT and CDR2 is SNEGSKA (reference sequence). CDR3 length: 16 residues. The part of the CDR3 DNA that was read is TGCAGTGCTAGAGATAGACAGCCTTATAGCAATCAGCCC. Translation: CSARDRQPYSNQP. The full CDR3 is CSARDRQPYSNQPQHF.

With respect to this clone: The read ends 3 residues early relative to the CDR3; the germline J gene fills the gap. This rearrangement joins TRBV20-1 to TRBJ1-5; D not certain. The CDR3 is made up of 14 amino acids. In germline, CDR1 is DFQATT, CDR2 SNEGSKA (reference sequence). The V gene lost 2 bases and the J gene lost 3 bases, with 11 bases spanning the gap. CDR3 DNA (partial): TGCAGTGCTAGAAGACTAGGCCTCAATCAGCCC. Translation gives CSARRLGLNQP. The entire CDR3 is CSARRLGLNQPQHF.

In the case of this clone: The CDR3 goes on 3 residues after the read ends, and that part is filled in from the germline J gene. The J gene is TRBJ2-1, the V gene TRBV20-1, with 12 nucleotides matching TRBD2. Germline V gene data show CDR1 as DFQATT and CDR2 as SNEGSKA (reference sequence). This CDR3 is built from 17 residues. V lost 6 bases and J lost 7; bases outside the gene matches: 16. The CDR3 bases that were read are TGCAGTGCCGCCCCGGGCCTACTAGCGGGAGGTGATAATGAG. Amino acids: CSAAPGLLAGGDNE. The entire CDR3 is CSAAPGLLAGGDNEQFF.

Note on this clone: The read falls 3 residues short of the CDR3 end, and the missing part is taken from the germline J gene. V and J are TRBV10-3 and TRBJ2-5, with a tentative D call TRBD2 (6 bases). CDR3 size: 13 residues. In germline, CDR1 is ENHRY, CDR2 SYGVKD. The germline V and J ends were trimmed by 5 bases and 4 bases, with 11 bases remaining between them. The part of the CDR3 DNA that was read is TGTGCCATCAGTTCCCAGGGAGGAGAGACC. Translated: CAISSQGGET. The full CDR3 sequence reads CAISSQGGETQYF.

On this clone itself: The read ends 3 residues shy of where the CDR3 ends; the end is completed using the germline J gene. The chain combines TRBV20-1 with TRBJ1-3; 10 bases match TRBD1. CDR1 is DFQATT and CDR2 is SNEGSKA in the germline V gene (reference sequence). The CDR3 covers 15 residues. V shed 4 bases, J shed 3 bases, and the junction held 6 bases outside the gene matches. The CDR3 loop reads CSANRQGAFGNTIYF. Incomplete CDR3 DNA: TGCAGTGCTAACCGACAGGGGGCATTTGGAAACACC.

As concerns this clone: The read terminates 3 residues before the CDR3 end, so the remaining end is supplied by the germline J gene. The chain employs TRBV9 and TRBJ1-2; TRBD1 aligns across 7 bases. Germline assignment: CDR1 SGDLS and CDR2 YYNGEE. The CDR3 length is 16 residues. V shed 3 bases and J 0 bases; nucleotides not matched to a gene: 8. The chain's CDR3 is CASSARQGGTNYGYTF. CDR3 bases read: TGTGCCAGCAGCGCCCGACAGGGTGGGACTAACTATGGC.

Comment on this clone: Read coverage stops 3 residues before the CDR3 terminus; the germline J gene supplies the remainder. The rearrangement joins TRBV20-1 to TRBJ1-2; 9 nucleotides agree with TRBD1. V shed 4 bases, J shed 5 bases, and the junction held 14 bases outside the gene matches. From germline, CDR1 is DFQATT and CDR2 SNEGSKA (reference sequence). The CDR3 runs to 16 residues. The DNA read from the CDR3 is TGCAGTGCTACCCAAGGACAGGGGCTGGAATGGTATGGC. Amino acid sequence: CSATQGQGLEWYG. The whole CDR3 protein is CSATQGQGLEWYGYTF.

Worth noting for this clone: The read stops 3 residues short of the end of the CDR3; the missing end is completed from the germline J gene. The chain recombines TRBV7-9 with TRBJ2-1; 9 bases agree with TRBD1. The CDR3 runs 15 residues. V dropped 5 bases and J dropped 2; count of bases not matched to a gene: 4. Germline lookup yields CDR1 SEHNR and CDR2 FQNEAQ (reference sequence). Incomplete CDR3 DNA: TGTGCCAGCAGCCCGGGGACAGGGACCTACAATGAG. Protein product: CASSPGTGTYNE. In full, the CDR3 is CASSPGTGTYNEQFF.

Regarding this clone: The CDR3 end lies 3 residues beyond the end of the read and is filled in from the germline J gene. The rearrangement uses TRBV20-1 and TRBJ2-1, with 13 nucleotides matching TRBD2. J was trimmed by 8 bases and V by 6 bases; bases with no gene match: 13. This CDR3 is 16 amino acids long. CDR1 DFQATT and CDR2 SNEGSKA come from the germline V gene (reference sequence). Here the CDR3 reads CSAIPMATSGRHEQFF. The sequenced part of the CDR3 DNA is TGCAGTGCAATACCCATGGCGACTAGCGGGAGGCATGAG.

To note about this clone: The read halts 3 residues ahead of the CDR3 end, with the missing end drawn from the germline J gene. The chain uses TRBV7-9 and TRBJ1-4; 8 bases line up with TRBD1. The CDR3 extends over 15 amino acids. Germline-derived CDR1 and CDR2 are SEHNR and FQNEAQ (reference sequence). The CDR3 spells CASSYGTGRNSPLFF. The DNA read from the CDR3 is TGTGCCAGCAGCTACGGGACAGGTCGCAATTCACCA.

A word on this clone: Sequencing ends 3 residues short of the CDR3 end; the germline J gene provides the rest. V is TRBV7-2 and J is TRBJ2-1; TRBD2 is a possible D gene (5 bases). CDR3 length: 13 amino acids. Germline V lookup: CDR1 SGHTA, CDR2 FQGNSA. Deletions cut 10 bases from V and 1 base from J, with 11 bases between. The covered CDR3 bases are TGTGCCACCGGGGTATGGTCCTACAATGAG. Residues: CATGVWSYNE. The whole CDR3 protein is CATGVWSYNEQFF.

For this clone: The read finishes 3 residues shy of the CDR3 end, and the germline J gene is used to complete it. The chain carries TRBV20-1 and TRBJ2-1; TRBD2 agrees at 9 bases. The CDR3 loop spans 16 amino acids. J was trimmed by 2 bases and V by 3 bases; bases with no gene match: 8. Germline V CDR1 and CDR2: DFQATT, SNEGSKA (reference sequence). This CDR3 is CSARGLSGGTYNEQFF. Partial CDR3 DNA: TGCAGTGCTAGGGGACTTAGCGGGGGAACCTACAATGAG.

For this clone: The read comes to an end 3 residues before the CDR3 does, leaving the germline J gene to fill in the end. The chain joins TRBV20-1 to TRBJ2-7; 11 bases agree with TRBD2. The V gene's germline CDR1 is DFQATT and CDR2 SNEGSKA (reference sequence). The CDR3 is 12 amino acids. With V trimmed by 6 bases and J by 3 bases, 1 base remained unmatched. CDR3 bases read: TGCAGTGCGCTAGCGGGAGGCTACGAG. Amino acids: CSALAGGYE. The complete CDR3 protein is CSALAGGYEQYF.

As concerns this clone: At one boundary the junction diverges from the germline segment, which might be a read error. The read falls 3 residues short of the CDR3 end, and the missing part is taken from the germline J gene. The same CDR3 is also encoded by other DNA sequences in this sample. The chain links TRBV5-1 to TRBJ1-3; 7 bases are shared with TRBD1. The CDR3 loop spans 13 amino acids. Germline CDR1 and CDR2: SGHRS and YFSETQ. The CDR3 loop is CASSLGQGNTIYF. CDR3 bases read: TGCGCCAGCAGCTTGGGACAGGGAAACACA.

With respect to this clone: From the germline J gene comes the end of the CDR3, since the read stops 3 residues before it. This chain connects TRBV5-1 to TRBJ1-2; tentative D call: TRBD1 (5 bases). V was cut by 1 base and J by 7 bases, with 14 bases left in between. Germline CDR1 and CDR2: SGHRS and YFSETQ. The CDR3 spans 14 residues. CDR3 amino acids: CASSLRDSSIGYTF. The CDR3 bases that were read are TGCGCCAGCAGCTTGCGCGACAGTTCTATTGGC.

CDR3 in amino acids: CASSTGGVQYF. The part of the CDR3 DNA that was read is TGTGCCAGTAGTACGGGGGGGGTT. The chain is built from TRBV19 and TRBJ2-4, with 8 bases aligning to TRBD2. The read comes to an end 3 residues before the CDR3 does, leaving the germline J gene to fill in the end. CDR3 length equals 11 residues. The germline gives CDR1 LNHDA, CDR2 SQIVND (reference sequence). Full variable domain (remainder filled in from reference TRBV19 and TRBJ2-4): DGGITQSPKYLFRKEGQNVTLSCEQNLNHDAMYWYRQDPGQGLRLIYYSQIVNDFQKGDIAEGYSVSREKKESFPLTVTSAQKNPTAFYLCASSTGGVQYFGAGTRLSVL.

The CDR3 DNA, read in part, is TGTGCCAGCAGCTTACAAAATAACTATGGC. Encoded protein: CASSLQNNYG. The whole CDR3 sequence reads CASSLQNNYGYTF. The rearrangement links TRBV7-2 to TRBJ1-2; D is unresolved. With the read ending 3 residues before the CDR3 end, the germline J gene is used to fill in that end. V lost 2 bases and J lost 1, with 5 bases in between. Germline CDR1 and CDR2: SGHTA and FQGNSA. The CDR3 loop spans 13 amino acids.

As for this clone: The missing CDR3 end, 3 residues past where the read stops, is filled in from the germline J gene. The rearrangement links TRBV10-2 to TRBJ2-3; D tentatively reads TRBD1 or TRBD2 (6 bases each). Trimming stripped 0 bases from V and 4 bases from J, with 11 bases between. CDR3 length equals 15 residues. From germline, CDR1 is WSHSY and CDR2 SAAADI. This CDR3 reads CASSESTEGADTQYF. CDR3 DNA (partial): TGCGCCAGCAGTGAGTCGACGGAGGGGGCAGATACG.

For this clone: The read falls 3 residues short of the CDR3 end, and the missing part is taken from the germline J gene. J is TRBJ2-7 and V is TRBV10-2; D might be TRBD2 (5 bases). The CDR3 has 13 residues. Trimming cost V 8 bases and J 6 bases, with 17 bases left between them. Per germline, CDR1 WSHSY and CDR2 SAAADI. This CDR3 reads CASAGTPTSEQYF. The CDR3 DNA, read in part, is TGCGCCAGCGCGGGTACTCCCACCAGCGAG.

As regards this clone: The read gets to within 3 residues of the CDR3 end, and the germline J gene fills in the rest. The gene calls are TRBV5-4 and TRBJ1-1; the D is unclear. Germline CDR1 SGHNT, CDR2 YYREEE (reference sequence). The CDR3 contains 12 residues. The CDR3 bases that were read are TGTGCCAGCAGCTTGACAGCGGAGAAA. Its translation is CASSLTAEK. The full CDR3 protein reads CASSLTAEKAFF.

For this clone: The read comes to an end 3 residues before the CDR3 does, leaving the germline J gene to fill in the end. This sequence joins TRBV4-2 and TRBJ2-7; D remains ambiguous. The CDR3 extends over 15 amino acids. Germline CDR1 is LGHNA and CDR2 is YNFKEQ. V was cut by 1 base and J by 1 base, with 11 bases left in between. CDR3 DNA, as far as it was read: TGTGCCAGCAGCCAAGTTCCAGGCTCATCCTACGAG. This gives the protein CASSQVPGSSYE. The full CDR3 protein is CASSQVPGSSYEQYF.

As regards this clone: The CDR3 end falls 3 residues outside the read, so it is completed with the germline J gene. The rearrangement joins TRBV7-2 to TRBJ2-7, with 7 bases lining up with TRBD1. Germline CDR1 is SGHTA and CDR2 is FQGNSA. The CDR3 runs 15 residues. J lost 2 bases, V lost 0 bases, and 4 bases had no gene match. The CDR3 loop is CASSLAGDRTYEQYF. The sequenced CDR3 bases are TGTGCCAGCAGCTTAGCGGGGGACAGAACCTACGAG.

In the case of this clone: The read ends 3 residues shy of where the CDR3 ends; the end is completed using the germline J gene. V usage is TRBV9 and J usage is TRBJ1-1; TRBD1 might be the D (5 bases). CDR1 SGDLS and CDR2 YYNGEE come from the germline V gene. CDR3 size: 14 residues. Incomplete CDR3 DNA: TGTGCCAGCAGCGGGGGGGGGTCCGGGACGGAA. This gives the protein CASSGGGSGTE. The whole CDR3 protein is CASSGGGSGTEAFF. The full variable domain, with the rest looked up from reference TRBV9 and TRBJ1-1, is DSGVTQTPKHLITATGQRVTLRCSPRSGDLSVYWYQQSLDQGLQFLIQYYNGEERAKGNILERFSAQQFPDLHSELNLSSLELGDSALYFCASSGGGSGTEAFFGQGTRLTVV.

Comments on this clone: The read ends 3 residues early relative to the CDR3; the germline J gene fills the gap. The rearrangement joins TRBV5-1 to TRBJ2-6; perhaps TRBD1 as D (5 bases). This CDR3 region has 18 residues. Trimming cost V 0 bases and J 0 bases, with 13 bases left between them. In germline, CDR1 is SGHRS, CDR2 YFSETQ. The covered CDR3 bases are TGCGCCAGCAGCTTGGCCGGTACAACAGGCTCTGGGGCCAACGTC. Protein: CASSLAGTTGSGANV. The entire CDR3 sequence reads CASSLAGTTGSGANVLTF.

For this clone: The read finishes 3 residues shy of the CDR3 end, and the germline J gene is used to complete it. The J gene is TRBJ2-2, the V gene TRBV29-1; 16 bases fit TRBD2. This CDR3 region has 20 residues. V lost 5 bases to trimming and J lost 0 bases; unmatched junction nucleotides: 12. Germline V lookup: CDR1 SQVTM, CDR2 ANQGSEA. CDR3: CSVLSASGTSGGANTGELFF. CDR3 bases read: TGCAGCGTTTTGTCGGCTTCCGGGACTAGCGGGGGGGCGAACACCGGGGAG.

Here the CDR3 reads CSARLREDWQETQYF. Partial CDR3 DNA: TGCAGTGCCAGGTTGCGGGAGGATTGGCAGGAGACC. J is TRBJ2-5 and V is TRBV20-1; 8 bases are shared with TRBD2. With the read ending 3 residues before the CDR3 end, the germline J gene is used to fill in that end. There are 15 residues in the CDR3. In germline, CDR1 is DFQATT, CDR2 SNEGSKA (reference sequence). V shed 6 bases and J 5 bases; nucleotides not matched to a gene: 14.

As to this clone: The read gets to within 3 residues of the CDR3 end, and the germline J gene fills in the rest. This chain uses TRBV20-1 with TRBJ2-7, with 8 bases matching TRBD1. Germline loops: CDR1 DFQATT, CDR2 SNEGSKA (reference sequence). V was clipped by 3 bases and J by 6 bases; unmatched bases: 7. This CDR3 spans 13 amino acids. This CDR3 reads CSASEGRGLEQYF. CDR3 bases read: TGCAGTGCTAGCGAAGGCAGGGGGCTCGAG.

Details on this clone: The read terminates 3 residues before the CDR3 end, so the remaining end is supplied by the germline J gene. The chain couples TRBV6-1 to TRBJ2-3; no reliable D call. Trimming took off 4 bases at V and 2 bases at J, with 7 bases between the two ends. The CDR3 extends over 13 amino acids. Germline CDR1 MNHNS, CDR2 SASEGT. CDR3 protein: CASSAGLTDTQYF. CDR3 DNA, as far as it was read: TGTGCCAGCAGTGCGGGTCTCACAGATACG.

Remarks on this clone: Read sequence stops 3 residues before the CDR3 end, and the germline J gene provides the missing end. The V gene is TRBV5-1, the J gene TRBJ1-4; no definite D call. Germline lookup yields CDR1 SGHRS and CDR2 YFSETQ. With 7 bases removed from V and 10 bases from J, the gap between germline ends came to 8 bases. This CDR3 has 10 amino acids. The part of the CDR3 DNA that was read is TGCGCCAGCCCCTCCGGAAAA. This encodes CASPSGK. The whole CDR3 is CASPSGKLFF.

On this clone: The observed sequence ends 3 residues before the CDR3 terminus, with the missing tail filled in from the germline J gene. The chain employs TRBV6-1 and TRBJ1-2; 8 bases align to TRBD1. The V and J ends lost 3 bases and 4 bases, in that order; junction bases with no gene match: 7. Germline CDR1 MNHNS, CDR2 SASEGT. This CDR3 is 15 amino acids long. The sequenced CDR3 bases are TGTGCCAGCAGTGACGGACAGGGCCGGGGCTATGGC. Translated, it gives CASSDGQGRGYG. From start to end, the CDR3 is CASSDGQGRGYGYTF.